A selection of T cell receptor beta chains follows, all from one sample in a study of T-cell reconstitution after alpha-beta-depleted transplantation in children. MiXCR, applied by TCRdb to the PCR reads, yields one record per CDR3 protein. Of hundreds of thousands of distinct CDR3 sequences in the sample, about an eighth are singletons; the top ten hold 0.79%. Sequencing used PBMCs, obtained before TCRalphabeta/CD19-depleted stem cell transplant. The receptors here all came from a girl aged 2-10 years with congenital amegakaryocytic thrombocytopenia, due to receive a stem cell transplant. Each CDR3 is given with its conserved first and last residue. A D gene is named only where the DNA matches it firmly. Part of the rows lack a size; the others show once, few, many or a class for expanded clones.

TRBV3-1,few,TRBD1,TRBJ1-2,TGTGCCAGCAGCATCGACGGACAGGGAGCTTATGGCTACACCTTC,CASSIDGQGAYGYTF
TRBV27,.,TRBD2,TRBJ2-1,TGTGCCAGCAGTCGCATAGCGGGTTATACCTACAATGAGCAGTTCTTC,CASSRIAGYTYNEQFF
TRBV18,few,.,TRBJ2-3,TGTGCCAGCTCACCATATCCCACAGATACGCAGTATTTT,CASSPYPTDTQYF
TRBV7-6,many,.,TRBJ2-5,TGTGCCAGCAGCTTAGCTTCGATAGAGACCCAGTACTTC,CASSLASIETQYF
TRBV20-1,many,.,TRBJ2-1,TGCAGTGCTAGTACGGCGGGATACAATGAGCAGTTCTTC,CSASTAGYNEQFF
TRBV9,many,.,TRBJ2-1,TGTGCCAGCAGCGTAGCCCTAGCAATGGGGAATGAGCAGTTCTTC,CASSVALAMGNEQFF
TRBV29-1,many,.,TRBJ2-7,TGCAGCGTCGTTACTAGTTGGAGCTACGAGCAGTACTTC,CSVVTSWSYEQYF
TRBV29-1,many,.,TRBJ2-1,TGCAGCGTTGACCAGGGGACGAGCAATGAGCAGTTCTTC,CSVDQGTSNEQFF
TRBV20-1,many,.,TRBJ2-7,TGCAGTGCTAGGGGCTACGAGCAGTACTTC,CSARGYEQYF
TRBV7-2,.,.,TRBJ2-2,TGTGCCAGCGTGCTGGGGCGGTGGGGAACCGGGGAGCTGTTTTTT,CASVLGRWGTGELFF
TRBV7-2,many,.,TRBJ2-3,TGTGCCAGCAGCTTGACAGAAAGCACAGATACGCAGTATTTT,CASSLTESTDTQYF
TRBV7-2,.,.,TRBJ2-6,TGTGCCAGCAGCTTAGGCAGGAGCTCTGGGGCCAACGTCCTGACTTTC,CASSLGRSSGANVLTF
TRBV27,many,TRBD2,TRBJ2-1,TGTGCCAGCAGTTTAATTCACGGGAGGAACTCCTACAATGAGCAGTTCTTC,CASSLIHGRNSYNEQFF
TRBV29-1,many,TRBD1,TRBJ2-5,TGCAGCGACCACAACCAGGGGGCTCCGGATGGAGAGACCCAGTACTTC,CSDHNQGAPDGETQYF
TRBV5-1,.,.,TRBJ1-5,TGCGCCAGCAGCCTCGACGGGACGGAATTTCAGCCCCAGCATTTT,CASSLDGTEFQPQHF
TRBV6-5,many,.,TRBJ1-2,TGTGCCAGCAGTTACTCCACCCTGAGGGGATCCTATGGCTACACCTTC,CASSYSTLRGSYGYTF
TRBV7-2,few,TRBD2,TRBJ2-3,TGTGCCAGCAGCTCGAAGGCGGGGGCAGATACGCAGTATTTT,CASSSKAGADTQYF
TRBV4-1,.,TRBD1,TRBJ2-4,TGCGCCAGCAGCCATCCTCCCACCCTTGGGGGACAGGGGTGGCTAGCCAAAAACATTCAGTACTTC,CASSHPPTLGGQGWLAKNIQYF
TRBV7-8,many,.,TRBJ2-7,TGTGCCAGCAGCTTTACCAACTCCTACGAGCAGTACTTC,CASSFTNSYEQYF
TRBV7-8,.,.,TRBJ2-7,TGTGCCAGCAGCTCAGAGACAGGTTACTACAATGAGCAGTACTTC,CASSSETGYYNEQYF
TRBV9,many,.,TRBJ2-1,TGTGCCAGCAGCGTAGGTCAGGGATCCAATGAGCAGTTCTTC,CASSVGQGSNEQFF
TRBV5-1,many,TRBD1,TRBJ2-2,TGCGCCAGCAGCCCACCCAGGGGGCCGCTGTTTTTT,CASSPPRGPLFF
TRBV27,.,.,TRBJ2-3,TGTGCCAGCAGTCCTCGTTTTCGGGCCCCAAGGACAGATACGCAGTATTTT,CASSPRFRAPRTDTQYF
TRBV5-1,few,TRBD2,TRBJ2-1,TGCGCCAGCATAGCGGAGATCGGGAGGAATGAGCAGTTCTTC,CASIAEIGRNEQFF
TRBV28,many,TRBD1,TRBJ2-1,TGTGCCAGCAGCAGACAGGGGAGCGATGAGCAGTTCTTC,CASSRQGSDEQFF
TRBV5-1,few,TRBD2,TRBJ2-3,TGCGCCAGCAGCTTTCCTAGCGGGAGGACGGTAGATACGCAGTATTTT,CASSFPSGRTVDTQYF
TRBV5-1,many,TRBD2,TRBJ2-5,TGCGCCAGCAGCTTAGGTCCGGGAGGGTACCAAGAGACCCAGTACTTC,CASSLGPGGYQETQYF
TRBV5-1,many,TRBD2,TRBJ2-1,TGCGCCAGCAGCTTGGCTCCTAGCGGGAGAGGGGACAATGAGCAGTTCTTC,CASSLAPSGRGDNEQFF
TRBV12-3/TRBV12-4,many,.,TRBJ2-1,TGTGCCAGCAGTGATAGGGCGGAGAGGAGTGAGCAGTTCTTC,CASSDRAERSEQFF
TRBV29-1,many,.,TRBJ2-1,TGCAGCGTTGACGACCCCCTCGGGGGTAACAATGAGCAGTTCTTC,CSVDDPLGGNNEQFF
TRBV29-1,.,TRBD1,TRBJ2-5,TGCAGCGTTGACGAAACGGGACAGATACAAGAGACCCAGTACTTC,CSVDETGQIQETQYF
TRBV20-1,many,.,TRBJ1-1,TGCAGTGCTAGTAGCCAGCTGAACACTGAAGCTTTCTTT,CSASSQLNTEAFF
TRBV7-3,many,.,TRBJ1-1,TGTGCCAGCAGCTTAGAACCGGGTAGATCGACTGAAGCTTTCTTT,CASSLEPGRSTEAFF
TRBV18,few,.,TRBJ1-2,TGTGCCAGCTCACCACCTGGACACGCCTATGGCTACACCTTC,CASSPPGHAYGYTF
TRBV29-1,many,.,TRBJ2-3,TGCAGCGTTGATGGGGTCAGCACAGATACGCAGTATTTT,CSVDGVSTDTQYF
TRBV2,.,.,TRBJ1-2,TGTGCCAGCAGCGAACTAAGGGAATCAAACTATGGCTACACCTTC,CASSELRESNYGYTF
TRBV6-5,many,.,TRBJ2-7,TGTGCCAGCAGTTCGTCAGAAAATTACGAGCAGTACTTC,CASSSSENYEQYF
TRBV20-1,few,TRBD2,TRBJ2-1,TGCTGTGCTAGAGACTCCCGCACTAGCGGGGCCTACAATGAGCAGTTCTTC,CCARDSRTSGAYNEQFF
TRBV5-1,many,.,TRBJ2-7,TGCGCCAGCAGCCCCGCAAGCGGCGACTACGAGCAGTACTTC,CASSPASGDYEQYF
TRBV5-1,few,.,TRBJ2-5,TGCGCCAGCACCCAAACTTGGACAGACCAAGAGACCCAGTACTTC,CASTQTWTDQETQYF
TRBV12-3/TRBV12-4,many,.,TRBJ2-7,TGTGCCAGCCATGACCACTCCTACGAGCAGTACTTC,CASHDHSYEQYF
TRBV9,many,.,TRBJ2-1,TGTGCCAGCAGCGCCTCTAGCTACCATGAGCAGTTCTTC,CASSASSYHEQFF
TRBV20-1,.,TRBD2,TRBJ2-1,TGCAGTGCTAGACCCCTGAGCGGGGCTAACAATGAGCAGTTCTTC,CSARPLSGANNEQFF
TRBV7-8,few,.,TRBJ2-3,TGTGCCAGCAGCCCGTATCGTGAGGTGGGCACAGATACGCAGTATTTT,CASSPYREVGTDTQYF
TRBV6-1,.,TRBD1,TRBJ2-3,TGTGCCAGCAGGCCAACAGGGGACCGCACAGATACGCAGTATTTT,CASRPTGDRTDTQYF
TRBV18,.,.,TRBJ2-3,TGTGCCAGCTCACCAGACAGGTCCGGCACAGATACGCAGTATTTT,CASSPDRSGTDTQYF
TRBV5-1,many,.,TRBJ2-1,TGCGCCAGCAGCTTGTCCTACAATGAGCAGTTCTTC,CASSLSYNEQFF
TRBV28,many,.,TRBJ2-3,TGTGCCAGCAGTTCCCTGGGCAGGGTAAACACAGATACGCAGTATTTT,CASSSLGRVNTDTQYF
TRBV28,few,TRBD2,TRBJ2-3,TGTGCCAGCAGGCGAGTCACTAGCGGGAGGTCCGCAGATACGCAGTATTTT,CASRRVTSGRSADTQYF
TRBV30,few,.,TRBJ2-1,TGTGCCTGGAGTGTACCGTTTCGGGGATTCAATGAGCAGTTCTTC,CAWSVPFRGFNEQFF
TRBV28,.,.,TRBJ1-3,TGTGCCAGCAGTTCTCCACAGGTATTCGAGACCATATATTTT,CASSSPQVFETIYF
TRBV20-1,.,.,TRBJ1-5,TGCAGTGCTAGCGGGACCACAAGCAATCAGCCCCAGCATTTT,CSASGTTSNQPQHF
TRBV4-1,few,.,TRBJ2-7,TGCGCCAGCAGCCAAGAGAGAATCGACGAAGTAGGTGAGCAGTACTTC,CASSQERIDEVGEQYF
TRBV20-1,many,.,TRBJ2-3,TGCAGCCTACATCTAGAACCAGATACGCAGTATTTT,CSLHLEPDTQYF
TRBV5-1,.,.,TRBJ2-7,TGCGCCAGCAGCTTGGCGGGGGGCTGCGAGCAGTACTTC,CASSLAGGCEQYF
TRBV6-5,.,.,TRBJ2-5,TGTGCCAGCAGTTGGGATAGGTGGACACAAGAGACCCAGTACTTC,CASSWDRWTQETQYF
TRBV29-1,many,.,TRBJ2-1,TGCAGCGTTGTTATCTTCGGCGGGAAAGCCTACAATGAGCAGTTCTTC,CSVVIFGGKAYNEQFF
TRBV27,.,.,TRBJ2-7,TGTGCCAGCAGTCCAGACAGCAGCTCCTACGAGCAGTACTTC,CASSPDSSSYEQYF
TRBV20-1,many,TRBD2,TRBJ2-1,TGCAGTGCCCGGGACTACTTGGACAATGAGCAGTTCTTC,CSARDYLDNEQFF